The table lists the clone carrying this T cell receptor beta chain with many counts. The data originate from a study of identical twins. Germline V CDR1 and CDR2: SGHKS, YYEKEE (reference sequence). V dropped 2 bases and J dropped 8 bases, with 5 bases sitting between them. The CDR3 has 11 residues. TCRdb re-called the 5' RACE reads with MiXCR, one entry per CDR3 protein. The sample yields hundreds of thousands of distinct CDR3 sequences, over 5% seen once. The sample taken for sequencing was naive T cells sorted from blood. The chain recombines TRBV5-5 with TRBJ2-1, with D unclear. The receptor's source is a man aged 18 to 30 in good health. The chain's CDR3 is CASSFGYEQFF. The DNA of the CDR3 is TGTGCCAGCAGCTTCGGGTATGAGCAGTTCTTC.